This T cell receptor (beta chain) is drawn from a study of blood T cell repertoires in COVID-19 (dated by TCRdb to the early 2020s). For the wider study: Samples from collaborators originated in the United States, Italy and Spain and spanned both the acute and convalescent phases of COVID-19. The material from the prospective study consisted of cDNA or gDNA derived from T cells, B-cell-depleted T cells, or PBMCs. Deeply sampled blood TCRbeta repertoires from subjects exposed to, actively infected with, or recovered from COVID-19 were included in the dataset. The repertoires were released in a freely available public database intended as a resource for research on the immune response to SARS-CoV-2. Samples were obtained from the ongoing ImmuneRACE study (first 160 participants) and from 1,254 subjects provided by 6 global collaborators. Sample metadata almost always included a de-identified subject ID, COVID-19 status, age in years and sex. HLA class I and class II types, where available, came from metadata supplied by the sample provider rather than from assay-based typing. Here is what the overall study found, with its caveats: The quantity of clinical and demographic metadata differed by source and by participant and was supplied without curation.

In the prospective study, participants were 18 to 89 years old, resided in 25 or so geographic areas of the United States, and were enrolled through a virtual design. In the prospective study, cohorts were assigned on the basis of participant-reported clinical history obtained from a screening survey and a study questionnaire. Recovered participants in ImmuneRACE Cohort 3 were defined as having two consecutive negative NP/OP PCR tests, clearance from a healthcare professional, or resolution of symptoms. Each participant in the prospective study had whole blood, serum and a nasopharyngeal or oropharyngeal swab collected by mobile phlebotomists. Prospective study participants could optionally give additional blood draws and questionnaires over a roughly two-month period. Before DNA extraction, blood samples from the prospective study were shipped at room temperature or frozen. TCRbeta CDR3 regions were amplified from genomic DNA using the immunoSEQ Assay, a bias-controlled multiplex PCR. The study's processing was this. The number of nucleated cells in each sample was estimated from the amplification of reference gene primers within the assay. To quantify the absolute abundance of each unique TCRbeta CDR3 rearrangement, sequence reads were collapsed and filtered. For each sample, productive Simpson clonality was calculated by taking the square root of Simpson's diversity index across productive rearrangements. TCRdb took over this immuneACCESS table, retaining in-frame rearrangements with V and J assigned. Such tables are incomplete; in checked studies, under half of the missing clones stem from an unresolved V gene, and the remainder is unexplained. The V and J calls and clone size were taken over from that table, and D and trimming were inferred from the DNA. This sample has over 200,000 clones in its table, and 84% of those were observed once. Together, the top ten hold under 2% of the sample.

As for this clone: No antigen is known for it. Base qualities were left out, and no much larger clone turns up one base away.

Looking up the germline V gene yields CDR1 MNHEY and CDR2 SVGAGI. From the cysteine through the phenylalanine, the CDR3 covers 14 amino acids. Only the CDR3 part of the read is kept: 42 bases, read in frame from the first base. Here V drops 5 bases and J drops 2 bases, and the junction holds 3 bases not matched to any gene. Sequencing was carried out using PBMCs or T cells enriched from blood (not recorded which). The chain joins TRBV6-5 to TRBJ1-2, with TRBD1 identical over 9 junction bases. The source of this sequence is a man aged 55 to 70 who had recovered from COVID-19. The CDR3 reads as follows: CASSKQGANYGYTF. The nucleotides are TGTGCCAGCAGTAAACAGGGGGCGAACTATGGCTACACCTTC.